The 4 T cell receptor beta chains below were found in one sample sequenced in a study of T cell repertoires in cytomegalovirus infection. Using its own MiXCR run on the reads, TCRdb lists one record per CDR3 protein. The data show fewer than 250,000 distinct CDR3 sequences, with 9% to 15% seen just once and approximately 1.8% held by the top ten. The source material was PBMCs. These receptors were collected from a human donor in good health (CMV status not recorded). Some clones in this sample may be carry-over from other donors' samples.

The V call is TRBV28, the J call TRBJ1-3; D might be TRBD1 (6 bases). The V end lost 10 bases, the J end lost 0 bases, and 10 bases lay between the germline ends. In germline, CDR1 is MDHEN, CDR2 SYDVKM. The CDR3 loop spans 13 amino acids. DNA of the CDR3: TGTGCCACCTGGGACATCTCTGGAAACACCATATATTTT. Translated: CATWDISGNTIYF.

The V call is TRBV20-1, the J call TRBJ2-3; D unclear. There are 12 residues in the CDR3. Germline CDR1 and CDR2: DFQATT and SNEGSKA (reference sequence). Trimming cost V 8 bases and J 0 bases, with 9 bases left between them. The CDR3 is CSYPSSTDTQYF. CDR3 DNA sequence: TGCAGTTATCCCTCTAGCACAGATACGCAGTATTTT.

The chain couples TRBV5-3 to TRBJ2-1; 16 bases agree with TRBD2. TRBV5-3 is reported as an ORF; its role is uncertain. With 8 bases clipped from V and 8 bases from J, the junction kept 13 bases outside the gene matches. The CDR3 consists of 17 residues. DNA for the CDR3: TGTGCCAGCAGATCGGGACTAGCGGGGGGGCCTGGGGATGAGCAGTTCTTC. As protein: CASRSGLAGGPGDEQFF.

Ten or more counts support this clonotype. The chain is built from TRBV6-5 and TRBJ1-1; 7 bases are a match to TRBD1. Unmatched junction bases numbered 13, after V lost 5 bases and J lost 7 bases. Germline CDR1 and CDR2: MNHEY and SVGAGI. This CDR3 comprises 15 residues. Written as DNA, the CDR3 is TGTGCCAGCAGTCTCAGGGACAGCCGGGGACTTGAAGCTTTCTTT. Its protein is CASSLRDSRGLEAFF.